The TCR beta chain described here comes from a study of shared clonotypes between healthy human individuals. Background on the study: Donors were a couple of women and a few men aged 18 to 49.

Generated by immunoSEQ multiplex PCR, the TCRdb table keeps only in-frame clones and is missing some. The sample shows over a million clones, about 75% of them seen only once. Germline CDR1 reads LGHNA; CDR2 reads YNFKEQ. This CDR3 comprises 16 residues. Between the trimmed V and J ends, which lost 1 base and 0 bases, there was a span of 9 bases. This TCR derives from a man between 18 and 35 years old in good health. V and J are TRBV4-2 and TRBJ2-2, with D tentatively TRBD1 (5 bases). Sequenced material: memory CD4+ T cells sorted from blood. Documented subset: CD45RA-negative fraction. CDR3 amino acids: CASSQGTLANTGELFF. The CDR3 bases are TGTGCCAGCAGCCAAGGGACACTCGCGAACACCGGGGAGCTGTTTTTT.